The 5 T cell receptor beta chains below were found in one sample sequenced in a study of PD-1 blockade in classical Hodgkin lymphoma. All patients experienced relapse after autologous stem cell transplantation, and brentuximab vedotin exposure was variable. Assay: immunoSEQ multiplex PCR; the TCRdb copy retains only in-frame clones and omits some. This sample has about 43,000 clones, with around 70% found just once. This sample comprised peripheral blood mononuclear cells (PBMCs), obtained at baseline. The receptors were gathered from a human donor with classical Hodgkin lymphoma.

V usage is TRBV7-3 and J usage is TRBJ2-1, with D perhaps TRBD1 or TRBD2 (6 bases each). Trimming cost V 5 bases and J 1 base, with 18 bases left between them. The CDR3 covers 17 residues. CDR1 is SGHTA, CDR2 FQGTGA, per germline. In nucleotides, the CDR3 is TGTGCCAGCAGCCCCAGGGGCGGGGCGAGGTCCTACAATGAGCAGTTCTTC. Its protein product is CASSPRGGARSYNEQFF.

The rearrangement joins TRBV7-9 to TRBJ1-1; D is undetermined. Between the trimmed V and J ends, which lost 7 bases and 6 bases, there was a span of 24 bases. This CDR3 is 16 amino acids long. Germline V gene lookup returns CDR1 SEHNR and CDR2 FQNEAQ (reference sequence). CDR3 nucleotides: TGTGCCAGCACCAAGAAGGACGGATCTCTAGGTCCTGAAGCTTTCTTT. This translates into CASTKKDGSLGPEAFF.

This rearrangement joins TRBV27 to TRBJ2-3; TRBD1 aligns across 8 bases. This CDR3 region has 20 residues. J lost 2 bases, V lost 2 bases, and 18 bases had no gene match. From germline, CDR1 is MNHEY and CDR2 SMNVEV (reference sequence). The CDR3: CASSLAYRAGGKGDTDTQYF. The CDR3 nucleotides are TGTGCCAGCAGTTTAGCGTATAGGGCAGGGGGCAAAGGTGACACAGATACGCAGTATTTT.

This clone was detected once. The J gene is TRBJ2-1, the V gene TRBV5-4; 10 nucleotides agree with TRBD2. Germline trimming cut 0 bases from V and 14 bases from J; bases unmatched to any gene: 8. The CDR3 is 14 amino acids. The V gene's germline CDR1 is SGHNT and CDR2 YYREEE (reference sequence). CDR3 sequence (DNA): TGTGCCAGCAGCTTGGTGGGCGCTAGCGGGAGTAAGTTCTTC. Residues: CASSLVGASGSKFF.

CDR3 protein: CASSSWTGNTIYF. The CDR3 DNA follows: TGTGCCAGCAGCTCCTGGACAGGAAACACCATATATTTT. V is TRBV7-2 and J is TRBJ1-3; D might be TRBD1 (5 bases). CDR3 length equals 13 residues. Trimming removed 4 bases at V and 4 bases at J, with 8 bases between. Germline CDR1 is SGHTA and CDR2 is FQGNSA.